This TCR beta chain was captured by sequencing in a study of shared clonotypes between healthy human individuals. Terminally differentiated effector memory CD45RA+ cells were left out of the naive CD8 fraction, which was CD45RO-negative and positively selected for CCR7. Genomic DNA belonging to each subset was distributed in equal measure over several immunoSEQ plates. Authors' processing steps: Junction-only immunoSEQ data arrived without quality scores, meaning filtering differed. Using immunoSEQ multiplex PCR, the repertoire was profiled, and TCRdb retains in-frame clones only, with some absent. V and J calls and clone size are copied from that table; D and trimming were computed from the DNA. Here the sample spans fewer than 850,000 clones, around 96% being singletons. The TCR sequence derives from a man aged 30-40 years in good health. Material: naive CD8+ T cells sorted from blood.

CDR3 nucleotide sequence: TGTGCCACCAGCAGAGATCTCGAGGGCTGGGAGCAGTTCTTC. Protein product: CATSRDLEGWEQFF. The chain combines TRBV15 with TRBJ2-1; D perhaps matches TRBD2 (5 bases). V lost 0 bases to trimming and J lost 10 bases, with 13 bases between them. The CDR3 totals 14 residues. Germline V gene sequence: CDR1 LNHNV, CDR2 YYDKDF (reference sequence).